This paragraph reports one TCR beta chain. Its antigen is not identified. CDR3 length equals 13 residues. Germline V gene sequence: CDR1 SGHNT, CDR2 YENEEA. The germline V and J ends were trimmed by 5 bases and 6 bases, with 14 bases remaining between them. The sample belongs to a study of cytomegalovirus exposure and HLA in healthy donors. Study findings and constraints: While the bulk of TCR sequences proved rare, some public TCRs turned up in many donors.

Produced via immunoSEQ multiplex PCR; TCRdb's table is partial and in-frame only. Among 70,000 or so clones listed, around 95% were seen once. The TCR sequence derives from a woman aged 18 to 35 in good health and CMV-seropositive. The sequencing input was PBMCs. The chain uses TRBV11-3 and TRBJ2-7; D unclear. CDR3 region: CASSRKAPGEQYF. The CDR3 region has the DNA TGTGCCAGCAGCCGGAAAGCGCCGGGCGAGCAGTACTTC.